This T cell receptor beta chain derives from a study of identical twins. As regards this clonotype: The antigen remains undetermined.

Study-wide points: Shared out-of-frame alpha sequences (those common to twins) showed excess low generation probability. Researchers reported weaker excess twin sharing in beta out-of-frame sequences. Abundant cord blood beta clonotypes carried fewer insertions; memory repertoires showed none.

The CDR3 sequence is 16 residues long. With V trimmed by 6 bases and J by 4 bases, 8 bases remained unmatched. In germline, CDR1 is MNHEY, CDR2 SVGAGI. TCRdb fed the 5' RACE reads into MiXCR, producing one record per CDR3 protein. The sample lists roughly 1.6 million distinct CDR3 sequences, roughly a third seen once, with about 0.27% in the top ten. This sequence originates from a newborn girl in good health. Sequencing was done on a sample of cord blood. The rearrangement links TRBV6-5 to TRBJ1-4, with 10 bases matching TRBD1. The CDR3 DNA follows: TGTGCCAGCAGCCGGAGTGGACAGGGGGGTAATGAAAAACTGTTTTTT. Amino acid sequence: CASSRSGQGGNEKLFF.